The 26 T cell receptor beta chains below come from one sample, sequenced in a study of blood T cell repertoires in COVID-19. Generated by immunoSEQ multiplex PCR, the TCRdb table keeps only in-frame clones and is missing some. Seen here are roughly 140,000 clones, approximately 85% observed once, and the top ten hold roughly 2.9%. Material for sequencing was peripheral blood. These receptors all stem from a man aged 50 or older with acute or convalescent COVID-19.

The rearrangement joins TRBV6-1 to TRBJ1-2, with TRBD1 matching 7 bases. V gave up 4 bases and J gave up 0 bases; unmatched junction bases: 11. CDR3 length equals 17 residues. Germline lookup yields CDR1 MNHNS and CDR2 SASEGT. CDR3 in DNA: TGTGCCAGCAGTGTCCACCCGGGACAGCTAGCTAACTATGGCTACACCTTC. The encoded protein is CASSVHPGQLANYGYTF.

CDR3 sequence reads: CAWSVPSGRPHEQFF. CDR3 DNA: TGTGCCTGGAGTGTACCTAGCGGGAGGCCCCATGAGCAGTTCTTC. This rearrangement joins TRBV30 to TRBJ2-1; 11 bases fit TRBD2. The V and J ends lost 0 bases and 8 bases, in that order; junction bases with no gene match: 6. Germline loops: CDR1 GTSNPN, CDR2 SVGIG (reference sequence). The CDR3 is 15 amino acids.

The chain employs TRBV28 and TRBJ2-7; TRBD2 matches at 8 bases. After removal of 5 bases from V and 7 bases from J, the junction contained 13 bases not matched to a gene. Looked up from germline, CDR1 is MDHEN and CDR2 is SYDVKM. The CDR3 spans 15 residues. The CDR3 loop reads CASSPPGLGLGEQYF. CDR3 in DNA: TGTGCCAGCAGTCCCCCGGGACTAGGGTTGGGTGAGCAGTACTTC.

The chain employs TRBV5-1 and TRBJ2-7; 9 nucleotides match TRBD2. Germline CDR1 and CDR2: SGHRS and YFSETQ. V lost 4 bases, J lost 0 bases, and 5 bases stayed unmatched. The CDR3 has 15 residues. The CDR3 protein is CASSHLAGSSYEQYF. The CDR3 bases are TGCGCCAGCAGCCATCTAGCGGGGAGCTCCTACGAGCAGTACTTC.

This sequence joins TRBV2 and TRBJ2-1; 7 positions agree with TRBD1. The V gene's germline CDR1 is SNHLY and CDR2 FYNNEI. The V and J ends lost 8 bases and 1 base, in that order; junction bases with no gene match: 2. The length of the CDR3 is 13 residues. This chain's CDR3 is CASDRDSYNEQFF. The CDR3 nucleotides are TGTGCCAGCGACAGGGATTCCTACAATGAGCAGTTCTTC. Drawing the rest from reference TRBV2 and TRBJ2-1, the complete variable domain is EPEVTQTPSHQVTQMGQEVILRCVPISNHLYFYWYRQILGQKVEFLVSFYNNEISEKSEIFDDQFSVERPDGSNFTLKIRSTKLEDSAMYFCASDRDSYNEQFFGPGTRLTVL.

This chain links TRBV5-1 with TRBJ2-2; no clear D gene. The CDR3 totals 14 residues. Between the trimmed V and J ends, which lost 4 bases and 1 base, there was a span of 8 bases. Germline V lookup: CDR1 SGHRS, CDR2 YFSETQ. The CDR3, as DNA: TGCGCCAGCAGCCGCCGGGTGAACACCGGGGAGCTGTTTTTT. This sequence encodes CASSRRVNTGELFF.

V is TRBV3-1 (or the pseudogene TRBV3-2) and J is TRBJ2-3, with 10 bases that match TRBD1. There are 14 residues in the CDR3. CDR1 is LGHDT, CDR2 YNNKEL, per germline (reference sequence). J lost 7 bases, V lost 4 bases, and 5 bases had no gene match. In DNA form, the CDR3 reads TGTGCCAGCAGCCCTAGGGACAGGGGTAATACGCAGTATTTT. This codes for CASSPRDRGNTQYF.

Details on this clone: This specimen includes other DNA sequences encoding the same CDR3. The chain couples TRBV2 to TRBJ1-1; 9 bases agree with TRBD1. This CDR3 has 14 residues. Germline CDR1 is SNHLY and CDR2 is FYNNEI. The trim removed 5 bases at V and 1 base at J, leaving 2 bases unmatched. The CDR3 reads CASSKGQGNTEAFF. The CDR3 DNA sequence: TGTGCCAGCAGTAAGGGACAGGGGAACACTGAAGCTTTCTTT.

This chain connects TRBV6-2 or TRBV6-3 to TRBJ1-5, with D possibly matching TRBD1 (5 bases). V was trimmed by 0 bases and J by 6 bases, leaving 12 bases between them. Germline CDR1 is MNHEY and CDR2 is SVGEGT. The CDR3 totals 15 residues. The chain's CDR3 is CASSYSMGLGQPQHF. The CDR3 DNA is TGTGCCAGCAGTTACTCGATGGGGCTGGGTCAGCCCCAGCATTTT.

This clone was seen once. The gene calls are TRBV2 and TRBJ2-5, with 7 bases lining up with TRBD2. The junction had 2 bases not matched to a gene; V was cut back by 7 bases and J by 0 bases. CDR3 size: 13 residues. Germline V lookup: CDR1 SNHLY, CDR2 FYNNEI. The CDR3 here is CASTGGYQETQYF. The CDR3 coding sequence is TGTGCCAGCACGGGAGGTTACCAAGAGACCCAGTACTTC.

The gene calls are TRBV14 and TRBJ2-5, with D perhaps TRBD1 (7 bases). The germline V gene has CDR1 SGHDN and CDR2 FVKESK. The CDR3 runs to 15 residues. V lost 5 bases to trimming and J lost 2 bases, with 15 bases between them. The CDR3 protein is CASSVNRGGQETQYF. Here the CDR3 DNA reads TGTGCCAGCAGCGTAAACAGGGGAGGTCAAGAGACCCAGTACTTC.

The chain employs TRBV2 and TRBJ2-5; 7 nucleotides match TRBD1. Unmatched junction bases numbered 12, after V lost 6 bases and J lost 2 bases. The CDR3 has 16 residues. CDR1 and CDR2 from the germline V gene are SNHLY and FYNNEI. CDR3 DNA: TGTGCCAGCAGCAAGGGAAACAGGGGATGGCAAGAGACCCAGTACTTC. Its protein is CASSKGNRGWQETQYF. The full variable domain, completed using reference TRBV2 and TRBJ2-5, is EPEVTQTPSHQVTQMGQEVILRCVPISNHLYFYWYRQILGQKVEFLVSFYNNEISEKSEIFDDQFSVERPDGSNFTLKIRSTKLEDSAMYFCASSKGNRGWQETQYFGPGTRLLVL.

The J gene is TRBJ1-1, the V gene TRBV28; D gene ambiguous. The CDR3 is 14 residues long. Trimming took 3 bases from V and 0 from J, leaving 8 bases between them. CDR1 and CDR2 from the germline V gene are MDHEN and SYDVKM. As DNA, the CDR3 is TGTGCCAGCAGTTTCCCAGAGGTGAACACTGAAGCTTTCTTT. The encoded protein is CASSFPEVNTEAFF. Full variable domain (missing parts from reference TRBV28 and TRBJ1-1): DVKVTQSSRYLVKRTGEKVFLECVQDMDHENMFWYRQDPGLGLRLIYFSYDVKMKEKGDIPEGYSVSREKKERFSLILESASTNQTSMYLCASSFPEVNTEAFFGQGTRLTVV.

This chain uses TRBV9 with TRBJ2-1, with TRBD1 identical over 7 bases. The junction had 3 bases not matched to a gene; V was cut back by 2 bases and J by 4 bases. Germline V gene sequence: CDR1 SGDLS, CDR2 YYNGEE. The CDR3 has 14 amino acids. The CDR3 DNA reads TGTGCCAGCAGCGTCTCGGGACAGTACAATGAGCAGTTCTTC. Translated: CASSVSGQYNEQFF. Supplemented by reference TRBV9 and TRBJ2-1, the full variable domain reads DSGVTQTPKHLITATGQRVTLRCSPRSGDLSVYWYQQSLDQGLQFLIQYYNGEERAKGNILERFSAQQFPDLHSELNLSSLELGDSALYFCASSVSGQYNEQFFGPGTRLTVL.

The chain couples TRBV19 to TRBJ1-5; the D is unclear. The CDR3 contains 13 residues. Germline lookup yields CDR1 LNHDA and CDR2 SQIVND (reference sequence). V was clipped by 3 bases and J by 7 bases, with 10 bases between them. The CDR3 region is CASSMWVRQPQHF. In DNA, the CDR3 is TGTGCCAGTAGTATGTGGGTCAGGCAGCCCCAGCATTTT.

The CDR3 nucleotides read TGCGCCAGCAGCCGGCTAGTGCAAGAGACCCAGTACTTC. Amino acid sequence: CASSRLVQETQYF. This rearrangement joins TRBV4-1 to TRBJ2-5, with D unclear. CDR1 and CDR2 (germline): MGHRA, YSYEKL. The ends were cut back, 4 bases at V and 2 bases at J, with 8 bases in the middle. The CDR3 covers 13 residues.

V and J are TRBV2 and TRBJ2-3, with D unresolved. This CDR3 is built from 15 residues. Trimming cost V 7 bases and J 0 bases, with 14 bases left between them. CDR1 is SNHLY, CDR2 FYNNEI, per germline. The CDR3 region has the DNA TGTGCCAGCATATGGCGGCAAAGGAGCACAGATACGCAGTATTTT. Residues: CASIWRQRSTDTQYF. The full variable domain, with the rest looked up from reference TRBV2 and TRBJ2-3, is EPEVTQTPSHQVTQMGQEVILRCVPISNHLYFYWYRQILGQKVEFLVSFYNNEISEKSEIFDDQFSVERPDGSNFTLKIRSTKLEDSAMYFCASIWRQRSTDTQYFGPGTRLTVL.

V usage is TRBV6-5 and J usage is TRBJ2-1; possibly TRBD2 for D (5 bases). V was shortened by 2 bases and J by 4 bases, with 15 bases between the two germline ends. Germline CDR1 is MNHEY and CDR2 is SVGAGI. The CDR3 contains 16 residues. CDR3 protein: CASSYRSWRGYNEQFF. Here the CDR3 DNA reads TGTGCCAGCAGTTACCGCTCTTGGCGAGGGTACAATGAGCAGTTCTTC.

V is TRBV5-5 and J is TRBJ2-5; 7 bases map to TRBD1. CDR1 and CDR2 (germline): SGHKS, YYEKEE (reference sequence). The ends lost 4 bases at V and 5 bases at J; junction bases unmatched: 8. This CDR3 contains 14 residues. The CDR3 coding sequence is TGTGCCAGCAGCACCCGACAGGGTCCGGAGACCCAGTACTTC. This gives the protein CASSTRQGPETQYF.

The chain combines TRBV5-1 with TRBJ1-1, with 9 bases identical to TRBD1. Unmatched junction bases numbered 8, after V lost 1 base and J lost 1 base. This CDR3 spans 17 amino acids. The germline V gene has CDR1 SGHRS and CDR2 YFSETQ. CDR3 sequence (DNA): TGCGCCAGCAGCTTGCGGGACAGGGCGGTTGGGAACACTGAAGCTTTCTTT. Its translation: CASSLRDRAVGNTEAFF.

This sequence joins TRBV5-6 and TRBJ1-4, with D maybe TRBD1 (5 bases). The length of the CDR3 is 15 residues. The V end was cut by 0 bases, the J end by 9 bases, with 15 bases between. CDR1 is SGHDT and CDR2 is YYEEEE in the germline V gene. The CDR3 reads CASSLAAGSAQKLFF. The DNA for the CDR3 is TGTGCCAGCAGCTTGGCCGCAGGGTCCGCTCAAAAACTGTTTTTT. The complete variable domain, with remaining parts taken from reference TRBV5-6 and TRBJ1-4, reads DAGVTQSPTHLIKTRGQQVTLRCSPKSGHDTVSWYQQALGQGPQFIFQYYEEEERQRGNFPDRFSGHQFPNYSSELNVNALLLGDSALYLCASSLAAGSAQKLFFGSGTQLSVL.

CDR3 loop: CASSSQSLAGVMGETQYF. The CDR3 DNA is TGTGCCAGCAGTTCCCAATCACTAGCGGGAGTAATGGGGGAGACCCAGTACTTC. This chain uses TRBV2 with TRBJ2-5; 11 bases align to TRBD2. The CDR3 contains 18 residues. Looked up from germline, CDR1 is SNHLY and CDR2 is FYNNEI. The J segment lost 5 bases and the V segment lost 5 bases, leaving 16 bases of the junction unmatched. Full variable domain (missing parts from reference TRBV2 and TRBJ2-5): EPEVTQTPSHQVTQMGQEVILRCVPISNHLYFYWYRQILGQKVEFLVSFYNNEISEKSEIFDDQFSVERPDGSNFTLKIRSTKLEDSAMYFCASSSQSLAGVMGETQYFGPGTRLLVL.

This chain uses TRBV27 with TRBJ2-2, with TRBD1 identical over 7 bases. This CDR3 comprises 14 residues. Germline CDR1 and CDR2: MNHEY and SMNVEV (reference sequence). V lost 6 bases to trimming and J lost 1 base; unmatched junction nucleotides: 2. CDR3 sequence reads: CASSRQGNTGELFF. CDR3 sequence (DNA): TGTGCCAGCAGCAGACAGGGGAACACCGGGGAGCTGTTTTTT.

This chain joins TRBV28 and TRBJ2-1, with TRBD1 matching over 7 bases. The CDR3 covers 13 residues. V shed 8 bases and J 3 bases; nucleotides not matched to a gene: 4. Germline V lookup: CDR1 MDHEN, CDR2 SYDVKM. CDR3 sequence: CASEGGNYNEQFF. The DNA of the CDR3 is TGTGCCAGCGAAGGGGGCAACTACAATGAGCAGTTCTTC.

The CDR3 DNA follows: TGTGCCAGCAGGCGAGAGGAAGCCTATGGCTACACCTTC. Its protein product is CASRREEAYGYTF. J is TRBJ1-2 and V is TRBV2; no firm D call. V shed 6 bases and J shed 4 bases, with 12 bases lying between them. Per the germline V gene, CDR1 is SNHLY and CDR2 is FYNNEI. The CDR3 spans 13 residues.

This CDR3 is CASSQGTGDYEQYF. CDR3 bases: TGTGCCAGCAGCCAGGGGACAGGCGACTACGAGCAGTACTTC. The chain has TRBV14 and TRBJ2-7; TRBD1 matches at 8 bases. Looked up from germline, CDR1 is SGHDN and CDR2 is FVKESK. V dropped 3 bases and J dropped 3; count of bases not matched to a gene: 4. CDR3 length equals 14 residues.